The 14 T cell receptor beta chains below all came from one sample that was sequenced in a study of blood T cells in healthy people across ages. For the second PCR, which ran for roughly 7 to 11 cycles, a sample-barcoded 5' primer and a J-beta primer mix were used. Each CDR3 protein is one row after TCRdb ran MiXCR on the 5' RACE reads. The sample yields over 1.5 million distinct CDR3 sequences, around half seen once. The sequencing sample was made of blood. Receptors originate from a woman aged 40 to 49 in good health.

The V call is TRBV28, the J call TRBJ2-1; 10 nucleotides agree with TRBD2. This CDR3 contains 16 residues. Germline V gene sequence: CDR1 MDHEN, CDR2 SYDVKM. V lost 2 bases, J lost 4 bases, and 5 bases stayed unmatched. CDR3 in amino acids: CASSLIAGGKYNEQFF. The CDR3, as DNA: TGTGCCAGCAGTTTAATAGCGGGGGGAAAATACAATGAGCAGTTCTTC.

The genes are TRBV12-3 or TRBV12-4 and TRBJ2-1, with TRBD1 matching 12 bases. Germline trimming cut 3 bases from V and 6 bases from J; bases unmatched to any gene: 3. The CDR3 extends over 15 amino acids. CDR3 region: CASSFKGQGANEQFF. CDR3 bases: TGTGCCAGCAGTTTTAAGGGACAGGGGGCCAATGAGCAGTTCTTC.

This chain joins TRBV28 and TRBJ2-7; no firm D call. Between the trimmed V and J ends, which lost 5 bases and 3 bases, there was a span of 29 bases. Per germline, CDR1 MDHEN and CDR2 SYDVKM. CDR3 size: 19 residues. Written as DNA, the CDR3 is TGTGCCAGCAGTCGGCCGTTGACCCCTGCGCCCGGGTACCACTACGAGCAGTACTTC. Encoded protein: CASSRPLTPAPGYHYEQYF. The full variable domain, in which reference TRBV28 and TRBJ2-7 provide the parts outside the CDR3, is DVKVTQSSRYLVKRTGEKVFLECVQDMDHENMFWYRQDPGLGLRLIYFSYDVKMKEKGDIPEGYSVSREKKERFSLILESASTNQTSMYLCASSRPLTPAPGYHYEQYFGPGTRLTVT.

V and J are TRBV20-1 and TRBJ1-5; 7 bases agree with TRBD1. The CDR3 runs 15 residues. Germline CDR1 is DFQATT and CDR2 is SNEGSKA (reference sequence). Unmatched junction bases numbered 7, after V lost 3 bases and J lost 2 bases. CDR3 DNA sequence: TGCAGTGCTAGGGCAAAGGGGGCCGGCAATCAGCCCCAGCATTTT. Translating it yields CSARAKGAGNQPQHF.

J is TRBJ2-5 and V is TRBV5-1; D is ambiguous. The V end was cut by 1 base, the J end by 4 bases, with 11 bases between. The CDR3 spans 14 residues. Germline loops: CDR1 SGHRS, CDR2 YFSETQ. In DNA form, the CDR3 reads TGCGCCAGCAGCTTGAATACGTTTGGAGAGACCCAGTACTTC. It encodes CASSLNTFGETQYF.

This clonotype turned up a few times. The chain has TRBV10-2 and TRBJ1-1; no clear D. The CDR3 sequence is 15 residues long. Germline loops: CDR1 WSHSY, CDR2 SAAADI. Trimming took 2 bases from V and 0 from J, leaving 10 bases between them. The CDR3 DNA reads as TGCGCCAGCAGTGAGATCATAGGGTTGAACACTGAAGCTTTCTTT. Translation gives CASSEIIGLNTEAFF.

This clonotype came up a few times. This chain connects TRBV4-2 to TRBJ2-1; TRBD2 agrees at 7 bases. V lost 6 bases, J lost 8 bases, and 16 bases stayed unmatched. Germline assignment: CDR1 LGHNA and CDR2 YNFKEQ. The CDR3 runs 16 residues. CDR3 sequence reads: CASRGGRTSEYDEQFF. CDR3 nucleotides: TGTGCCAGCAGGGGAGGGAGGACTAGTGAATACGATGAGCAGTTCTTC.

For the CDR3, the DNA is TGTGCCAGCAGTCCACGGAACGGACGGGGTTCCTCTGGGGCCAACGTCCTGACTTTC. Encoded protein: CASSPRNGRGSSGANVLTF. This rearrangement joins TRBV6-4 to TRBJ2-6; D possibly corresponds to TRBD2 (5 bases). CDR3 length: 19 residues. CDR1 and CDR2 (germline): MRHNA, SNTAGT. Trimming took 5 bases from V and 0 from J, leaving 20 bases between them.

This chain connects TRBV18 to TRBJ2-4, with TRBD1 matching 7 bases. The J call may be faulty, since TRBJ2-7 better matches the DNA end. The CDR3 is 13 residues long. CDR1 is KGHSH, CDR2 LQKENI, per germline. The CDR3 region has the DNA TGTGCCAGCTCACCCTGGGACAGCCCCGAGCAGTACTTC. This codes for CASSPWDSPEQYF.

The CDR3 reads CASSNTGTGIETQYF. CDR3 DNA: TGCGCCAGCAGTAACACCGGGACAGGGATAGAGACCCAGTACTTC. The V gene is TRBV4-1, the J gene TRBJ2-7, with 9 bases lining up with TRBD1. The J call is uncertain, as TRBJ2-5 better fits the DNA end. Germline lookup yields CDR1 MGHRA and CDR2 YSYEKL. This CDR3 has 15 amino acids.

V and J are TRBV15 and TRBJ1-2, with a tentative D call TRBD1 (6 bases). CDR1 and CDR2 (germline): LNHNV, YYDKDF (reference sequence). This CDR3 is 16 amino acids long. Trimming pared 0 bases from V and 2 bases from J, leaving 13 bases between. CDR3 DNA sequence: TGTGCCACCAGCAGAGAAAAGGACAGCCTCAACTATGGCTACACCTTC. Translation gives CATSREKDSLNYGYTF.

The chain links TRBV20-1 to TRBJ2-1; the D call may be TRBD1 or TRBD2 (5 bases each). The CDR3 totals 14 residues. The V gene lost 0 bases and the J gene lost 4 bases, with 10 bases spanning the gap. CDR1 is DFQATT and CDR2 is SNEGSKA in the germline V gene (reference sequence). The CDR3 is CSARDGTSYNEQFF. The DNA of the CDR3 is TGCAGTGCTAGAGATGGGACCTCATACAATGAGCAGTTCTTC.

About this clonotype: The junction and the germline gene differ at one end; a read error may be behind it. This rearrangement joins TRBV6-5 to TRBJ2-7; 7 bases line up with TRBD1. The CDR3 is 20 amino acids. CDR1 is MNHEY and CDR2 is SVGAGI in the germline V gene. The CDR3 nucleotides are TGTGCCAGCAGTTACAATACTCCCGGCCTCGACAGGGCGGAAAACTACGAGCGGTACTTC. Amino acid sequence: CASSYNTPGLDRAENYERYF.

The V call is TRBV4-2, the J call TRBJ1-4; D perhaps matches TRBD1 (5 bases). Deletions cut 4 bases from V and 5 bases from J, with 14 bases between. Germline values: CDR1 LGHNA, CDR2 YNFKEQ. The CDR3 runs 15 residues. The CDR3 sequence: CASSRPPGENEKLFF. The CDR3 coding sequence is TGTGCCAGCAGCCGCCCACCGGGGGAAAATGAAAAACTGTTTTTT.